Listed below are T cell receptor beta chains from one sample, sequenced in a study of blood T cell repertoires in COVID-19. The assay was immunoSEQ multiplex PCR, and TCRdb's table has in-frame clones only and misses some. The sample holds some 250,000 clones, more than 75% seen once. The sequenced sample consisted of peripheral blood. The receptor source for this set is a woman aged 60-75 years with COVID-19, enrolled during active disease. CDR3s include the opening cysteine and the closing phenylalanine or tryptophan. D genes are given only for firm matches. Part of the rows lack a size; the others show once, few, many or a class for expanded clones.

clone_size: .
d_call: .
j_call: TRBJ1-2
v_call: TRBV15
cdr3_aa: CATSRTDYGYTF
cdr3_nt: TGTGCCACCAGCCGGACAGACTATGGCTACACCTTC

clone_size: .
d_call: TRBD1
j_call: TRBJ1-1
v_call: TRBV18
cdr3_aa: CASSPRRGSTEAFF
cdr3_nt: TGTGCCAGCTCACCACGCAGGGGGAGCACTGAAGCTTTCTTT

clone_size: few
d_call: .
j_call: TRBJ2-1
v_call: TRBV21-1
cdr3_aa: CASSGPAGEQFF
cdr3_nt: TGTGCCAGCAGCGGCCCAGCAGGTGAGCAGTTCTTC

clone_size: .
d_call: TRBD1
j_call: TRBJ1-2
v_call: TRBV30
cdr3_aa: CAWSYIRDRVEGGGYTF
cdr3_nt: TGTGCCTGGAGTTACATCCGGGACAGGGTGGAAGGGGGAGGCTACACCTTC

clone_size: .
d_call: .
j_call: TRBJ2-7
v_call: TRBV30
cdr3_aa: CAWSSGQHSSYEQYF
cdr3_nt: TGTGCCTGGAGCTCCGGACAGCACAGCTCCTACGAGCAGTACTTC

clone_size: .
d_call: .
j_call: TRBJ1-5
v_call: TRBV18
cdr3_aa: CASSPPNQPQHF
cdr3_nt: TGTGCCAGCTCCCCCCCGAATCAGCCCCAGCATTTT

clone_size: .
d_call: TRBD1
j_call: TRBJ1-3
v_call: TRBV15
cdr3_aa: CATSRTQGSAGNTIYF
cdr3_nt: TGTGCCACCAGCAGAACACAGGGGTCAGCTGGAAACACCATATATTTT

clone_size: .
d_call: .
j_call: TRBJ1-1
v_call: TRBV28
cdr3_aa: CASSPWGGTNTEAFF
cdr3_nt: TGTGCCAGCAGCCCCTGGGGGGGCACGAACACTGAAGCTTTCTTT

clone_size: .
d_call: TRBD2
j_call: TRBJ2-3
v_call: TRBV28
cdr3_aa: CASRYTGLGGTDTQYF
cdr3_nt: TGTGCCAGCAGGTATACCGGACTAGGAGGGACAGATACGCAGTATTTT

clone_size: .
d_call: .
j_call: TRBJ1-1
v_call: TRBV19
cdr3_aa: CASSIGQRMNTEAFF
cdr3_nt: TGTGCCAGTAGTATAGGACAGAGGATGAACACTGAAGCTTTCTTT

clone_size: .
d_call: .
j_call: TRBJ2-7
v_call: TRBV27
cdr3_aa: CASSPEERTRYPGEQYF
cdr3_nt: TGTGCCAGCAGTCCGGAGGAGCGGACCCGCTACCCGGGGGAGCAGTACTTC

clone_size: .
d_call: .
j_call: TRBJ2-2
v_call: TRBV5-1
cdr3_aa: CASSTDSPNTGELFF
cdr3_nt: TGCGCCAGCAGCACGGACAGTCCGAACACCGGGGAGCTGTTTTTT

clone_size: .
d_call: TRBD1
j_call: TRBJ2-5
v_call: TRBV20-1
cdr3_aa: CSASRGGQGALQETQYF
cdr3_nt: TGCAGTGCTAGTAGGGGTGGACAGGGAGCACTCCAAGAGACCCAGTACTTC

clone_size: .
d_call: TRBD2
j_call: TRBJ2-1
v_call: TRBV5-1
cdr3_aa: CASRVTGTSGYNEQFF
cdr3_nt: TGCGCCAGCAGGGTCACGGGGACTAGCGGATACAATGAGCAGTTCTTC

clone_size: .
d_call: .
j_call: TRBJ2-5
v_call: TRBV5-1
cdr3_aa: CASSLERGGIETQYF
cdr3_nt: TGCGCCAGCAGCTTGGAGAGGGGCGGGATAGAGACCCAGTACTTC

clone_size: .
d_call: .
j_call: TRBJ2-7
v_call: TRBV27
cdr3_aa: CASSLSPFGGYEQYF
cdr3_nt: TGTGCCAGCAGTTTATCACCCTTCGGGGGTTACGAGCAGTACTTC

clone_size: .
d_call: TRBD2
j_call: TRBJ2-7
v_call: TRBV18
cdr3_aa: CASSPPLAGAPEQYF
cdr3_nt: TGTGCCAGCTCACCTCCACTAGCGGGAGCACCCGAGCAGTACTTC

clone_size: few
d_call: TRBD1
j_call: TRBJ1-3
v_call: TRBV27
cdr3_aa: CASRRTGDNSGNTIYF
cdr3_nt: TGTGCCAGCAGACGGACAGGGGACAACTCTGGAAACACCATATATTTT

clone_size: .
d_call: .
j_call: TRBJ1-2
v_call: TRBV7-9
cdr3_aa: CASSLAPGRGRYGYTF
cdr3_nt: TGTGCCAGCAGCTTAGCCCCCGGCCGAGGCCGGTATGGCTACACCTTC

clone_size: .
d_call: TRBD1
j_call: TRBJ1-1
v_call: TRBV10-3
cdr3_aa: CAIRPRGDTEAFF
cdr3_nt: TGTGCCATCAGACCCAGGGGGGACACTGAAGCTTTCTTT

clone_size: .
d_call: TRBD1
j_call: TRBJ1-6
v_call: TRBV6-5
cdr3_aa: CASWGQGASSPLHF
cdr3_nt: TGTGCCAGCTGGGGACAGGGAGCCTCTTCACCCCTCCACTTT

clone_size: .
d_call: .
j_call: TRBJ1-6
v_call: TRBV9
cdr3_aa: CASALEQNSPLHF
cdr3_nt: TGTGCCTCGGCATTGGAGCAGAATTCACCCCTCCACTTT

clone_size: .
d_call: .
j_call: TRBJ1-4
v_call: TRBV5-4
cdr3_aa: CASGRVNEKLFF
cdr3_nt: TGTGCCAGCGGCAGGGTAAATGAAAAACTGTTTTTT

clone_size: .
d_call: .
j_call: TRBJ1-1
v_call: TRBV11-2
cdr3_aa: CASSLPGLNTEAFF
cdr3_nt: TGTGCCAGCAGCTTGCCAGGCTTGAACACTGAAGCTTTCTTT

clone_size: .
d_call: TRBD2
j_call: TRBJ2-2
v_call: TRBV11-3
cdr3_aa: CASSSPDPIAGSTGELFF
cdr3_nt: TGTGCCAGCAGCTCCCCTGACCCTATAGCGGGAAGCACCGGGGAGCTGTTTTTT

clone_size: .
d_call: TRBD1
j_call: TRBJ2-1
v_call: TRBV7-9
cdr3_aa: CASSLDGWDRDSYNEQFF
cdr3_nt: TGTGCCAGCAGCCTAGACGGATGGGACAGGGACTCCTACAATGAGCAGTTCTTC

clone_size: many
d_call: .
j_call: TRBJ1-5
v_call: TRBV10-3
cdr3_aa: CAIKDSGWSAQHF
cdr3_nt: TGTGCCATCAAGGACAGTGGGTGGTCAGCCCAGCATTTT

clone_size: .
d_call: .
j_call: TRBJ2-7
v_call: TRBV7-3
cdr3_aa: CASSPGGSHCEQYF
cdr3_nt: TGTGCCAGCAGCCCGGGCGGGTCGCACTGCGAGCAGTACTTC

clone_size: .
d_call: .
j_call: TRBJ2-7
v_call: TRBV18
cdr3_aa: CASSPTAFSSYEQYF
cdr3_nt: TGTGCCAGCTCGCCGACAGCCTTTAGCTCCTACGAGCAGTACTTC

clone_size: .
d_call: .
j_call: TRBJ2-5
v_call: TRBV9
cdr3_aa: CASSNRHLGETQYF
cdr3_nt: TGTGCCAGCAGCAACCGACACCTTGGAGAGACCCAGTACTTC

clone_size: .
d_call: .
j_call: TRBJ2-5
v_call: TRBV5-1
cdr3_aa: CASSLALGGLGETQYF
cdr3_nt: TGCGCCAGCAGCTTGGCCTTGGGGGGTCTGGGAGAGACCCAGTACTTC

clone_size: once
d_call: .
j_call: TRBJ1-3
v_call: TRBV3-1/TRBV3-2
cdr3_aa: CASSQEAGEHNTIYF
cdr3_nt: TGTGCCAGCAGCCAAGAGGCGGGGGAACATAACACCATATATTTT

clone_size: .
d_call: .
j_call: TRBJ1-2
v_call: TRBV28
cdr3_aa: CAGAQGRNYGYTF
cdr3_nt: TGTGCCGGAGCGCAGGGCCGGAACTATGGCTACACCTTC

clone_size: .
d_call: .
j_call: TRBJ2-7
v_call: TRBV5-1
cdr3_aa: CASSLDSNSYEQYF
cdr3_nt: TGCGCCAGCAGCTTGGATTCTAACTCCTACGAGCAGTACTTC

clone_size: .
d_call: .
j_call: TRBJ2-1
v_call: TRBV27
cdr3_aa: CASSLGLAYNEQFF
cdr3_nt: TGTGCCAGCAGTTTAGGCCTAGCCTACAATGAGCAGTTCTTC